The T cell receptor (beta chain) under discussion was sequenced for a study of cytomegalovirus exposure and HLA in healthy donors. Regarding the study as a whole: The study put about 180 TCR beta chains on its list as cytomegalovirus-associated. Earlier analysis found most TCR beta V segments productive about 87% or about 30% of the time. Some highly shared sequence variants likely arose as a pipeline artifact. A later analysis found that most CMV-associated TCR beta chains appeared HLA-restricted.

The germline V and J ends were trimmed by 4 bases and 2 bases, with 5 bases remaining between them. This CDR3 has 12 amino acids. CDR1 and CDR2 from the germline V gene are LNHDA and SQIVND (reference sequence). In the case of this clone: Its antigen is still unknown.

Amplification used 60 Vbeta primers and 13 Jbeta primers. This table comes from immunoSEQ multiplex PCR, and its TCRdb copy is limited to in-frame clones, with some not included. The top ten hold under 2% of the sample, which has some 130,000 clones, 65% to 80% seen once. This TCR was recovered from a human donor in good health. The chain couples TRBV19 to TRBJ2-5; D gene unclear. Specimen: PBMCs. The CDR3: CASSTTQETQYF. DNA for the CDR3: TGTGCCAGTAGTACTACTCAAGAGACCCAGTACTTC.